These T cell receptor beta chains were read from a single sample in a study of immune evolution from preneoplasia to lung adenocarcinoma. Clones were read by immunoSEQ multiplex PCR, and TCRdb kept only the in-frame ones, dropping some. The sample carries around 11,000 clones, less than 85% recorded once. The sequencing sample was made of FFPE minimally invasive lung adenocarcinoma tissue. These receptors were obtained from a person aged 65 to 85 with lung adenocarcinoma. Each CDR3 is given with its conserved first and last residue. A D gene is named only where the DNA matches it firmly. Not all rows give a size; the values are once, few, many and, for expanded clones, a class.

cdr3_nt,cdr3_aa,v_call,j_call,d_call,cdr3_length,clone_size
TGCGCCAGCAGCTCCGGGACTACAAGCACAGATACGCAGTATTTT,CASSSGTTSTDTQYF,TRBV5-1,TRBJ2-3,TRBD2,15,NA
TGCGCCAGCAGCCAGCCCCCCCAAGGGGAGCAGTACTTC,CASSQPPQGEQYF,TRBV4-1,TRBJ2-7,NA,13,once
TGTGCCAGCAGCTTAAGCCCCGGGACAGGGGGCCGGTTCTTC,CASSLSPGTGGRFF,TRBV11-3,TRBJ2-1,TRBD1,14,NA
TGTGCCAGCAGCACACTACGAGATACGCAGTATTTT,CASSTLRDTQYF,TRBV9,TRBJ2-3,NA,12,few
TGTGCCAGCACCTCGGCCGGGACAGGGGGCACTGAAGCTTTCTTT,CASTSAGTGGTEAFF,TRBV5-5,TRBJ1-1,TRBD1,15,NA
TGTGCCTGGAGTGTCGTGGGTTACTATGGCTACACCTTC,CAWSVVGYYGYTF,TRBV30,TRBJ1-2,NA,13,NA
TGTGCCAGCAGCGGGGGACTAGCGGGCTACGAGCAGTACTTC,CASSGGLAGYEQYF,TRBV5-4,TRBJ2-7,TRBD2,14,NA
TGTGCCAGCAGCGCACAATTACAAAGCCAAGAGACCCAGTACTTC,CASSAQLQSQETQYF,TRBV9,TRBJ2-5,NA,15,once
TGCGCCAGCAGCCAAGGGGGACATATGAACACTGAAGCTTTCTTT,CASSQGGHMNTEAFF,TRBV4-1,TRBJ1-1,NA,15,few
TGTGCCAGCAGTGATGACGGGACTAGCGGAACAGATACGCAGTATTTT,CASSDDGTSGTDTQYF,TRBV2,TRBJ2-3,TRBD2,16,NA
TGTGCCAGCAGCCCCCGACTAGCGGGAGAGACCCAGTACTTC,CASSPRLAGETQYF,TRBV7-2,TRBJ2-5,TRBD2,14,NA
TGCGCCAGCAGTATAGAGGGGGATCAGCCCCAGCATTTT,CASSIEGDQPQHF,TRBV5-1,TRBJ1-5,NA,13,NA